The 27 T cell receptor beta chains reported below all come from one sample, sequenced in a study of OX40 agonist ivuxolimab in advanced cancers. Generated by immunoSEQ multiplex PCR, the TCRdb table keeps only in-frame clones and is missing some. The sample shows under 70,000 clones, 85% to 90% of them seen only once. The source material was CD4+ or CD8+ T cells sorted from blood, sampled in a trial of the OX40 agonist ivuxolimab. The receptors derive from an adult with an advanced solid tumor such as melanoma, head and neck, liver or kidney cancer.

CDR3 in DNA: TGTGCCAGCAGTTGGGGACAGGGGGATCAGCCCCAGCATTTT. Translating gives CASSWGQGDQPQHF. This chain uses TRBV7-6 with TRBJ1-5; 11 bases match TRBD1. Losses at the gene ends were 6 bases for V and 5 bases for J; bases not matched to a gene: 3. This CDR3 comprises 14 residues. The V gene's germline CDR1 is SGHVS and CDR2 FNYEAQ. Full variable domain (rest looked up from reference TRBV7-6 and TRBJ1-5): GAGVSQSPRYKVTKRGQDVALRCDPISGHVSLYWYRQALGQGPEFLTYFNYEAQQDKSGLPNDRFSAERPEGSISTLTIQRTEQRDSAMYRCASSWGQGDQPQHFGDGTRLSIL.

The chain combines TRBV11-2 with TRBJ2-3; D is possibly TRBD1 (6 bases). Trimming stripped 0 bases from V and 3 bases from J, with 16 bases between. There are 17 residues in the CDR3. The germline V gene encodes CDR1 SGHAT and CDR2 FQNNGV. CDR3 loop: CASSLDQTGFGTDTQYF. CDR3 in DNA: TGTGCCAGCAGCTTAGACCAAACAGGGTTTGGAACAGATACGCAGTATTTT.

This clone was seen a handful of times. The CDR3 sequence: CASSYDGRTNYNEQFF. The DNA of the CDR3 is TGTGCCAGCAGTTATGACGGGAGGACCAACTACAATGAGCAGTTCTTC. V is TRBV6-6 and J is TRBJ2-1, with 7 bases identical to TRBD2. This CDR3 comprises 16 residues. The V segment lost 3 bases and the J segment 3 bases; nucleotides outside the gene matches: 8. Per the germline V gene, CDR1 is MNHNY and CDR2 is SVGAGI (reference sequence).

V is TRBV5-1 and J is TRBJ2-7; D is unresolved. CDR3 length: 14 amino acids. In germline, CDR1 is SGHRS, CDR2 YFSETQ. Deletions cut 3 bases from V and 0 bases from J, with 10 bases between. The CDR3 spells CASSYGQNSYEQYF. CDR3 in DNA: TGCGCCAGCAGCTATGGGCAGAACTCCTACGAGCAGTACTTC.

V usage is TRBV4-1 and J usage is TRBJ1-6; 8 bases agree with TRBD1. V lost 3 bases and J lost 3; bases outside the gene matches: 7. This CDR3 comprises 17 residues. Per germline, CDR1 MGHRA and CDR2 YSYEKL. Here the CDR3 DNA reads TGCGCCAGCAGCCACCTGACAGGGGAAGGCTATAATTCACCCCTCCACTTT. Translation gives CASSHLTGEGYNSPLHF.

The rearrangement uses TRBV4-2 and TRBJ2-5, with no clear D. The CDR3 is made up of 16 amino acids. Trimming took off 2 bases at V and 4 bases at J, with 17 bases between the two ends. CDR1 and CDR2 from the germline V gene are LGHNA and YNFKEQ. In DNA form, the CDR3 reads TGTGCCAGCAGCCAATCACGGGCCTCGATCCGAGAGACCCAGTACTTC. Amino acids: CASSQSRASIRETQYF.

The rearrangement joins TRBV28 to TRBJ1-1, with unresolved D. Germline CDR1 and CDR2: MDHEN and SYDVKM. V lost 3 bases to trimming and J lost 0 bases, with 14 bases between them. The CDR3 covers 16 residues. CDR3 DNA sequence: TGTGCCAGCAGTTTGTTCTCGGGGAACTTGAACACTGAAGCTTTCTTT. Translating it yields CASSLFSGNLNTEAFF.

The rearrangement joins TRBV15 to TRBJ1-2; D not resolved. The CDR3 extends over 15 amino acids. Germline values: CDR1 LNHNV, CDR2 YYDKDF (reference sequence). The V end lost 1 base, the J end lost 2 bases, and 11 bases lay between the germline ends. The CDR3 DNA is TGTGCCACCAGCAGAGCCCGGGTGGGGAACTATGGCTACACCTTC. Its translation is CATSRARVGNYGYTF.

The chain is built from TRBV18 and TRBJ1-1; D uncertain. CDR3 length: 12 amino acids. Trimming removed 6 bases from V and 2 bases from J, with 7 bases in between. Germline values: CDR1 KGHSH, CDR2 LQKENI. CDR3 residues: CASSDVNTEAFF. CDR3 bases: TGTGCCAGCTCCGACGTCAACACTGAAGCTTTCTTT.

The chain joins TRBV2 to TRBJ2-2, with 7 bases lining up with TRBD2. The CDR3 loop spans 12 amino acids. Germline V CDR1 and CDR2: SNHLY, FYNNEI. Trimming removed 10 bases from V and 3 bases from J; junction bases left unmatched: 2. CDR3 region: CATSGDTGELFF. The DNA of the CDR3 is TGTGCCACCAGCGGGGACACCGGGGAGCTGTTTTTT.

This clone was counted once. The V call is TRBV20-1, the J call TRBJ2-7, with D possibly matching TRBD2 (6 bases). Germline V gene data show CDR1 as DFQATT and CDR2 as SNEGSKA (reference sequence). V gave up 3 bases and J gave up 9 bases, with 12 bases separating them. The CDR3 loop spans 11 amino acids. CDR3: CSARVGRPQYF. The CDR3 nucleotides are TGCAGTGCTAGGGTAGGGAGGCCGCAGTACTTC.

The genes are TRBV4-2 and TRBJ2-3; 8 positions match TRBD2. V trimming: 0 bases; J trimming: 2 bases; junction bases outside the gene matches: 7. The CDR3 runs to 17 residues. Germline V gene data show CDR1 as LGHNA and CDR2 as YNFKEQ. CDR3 amino acids: CASSQDLKRGPTDTQYF. The CDR3 DNA reads as TGTGCCAGCAGCCAAGATCTCAAGCGGGGGCCCACAGATACGCAGTATTTT.

CDR3 region: CASSQDGGGLYNEQFF. The CDR3 DNA reads as TGTGCCAGCAGCCAAGACGGGGGGGGCTTGTACAATGAGCAGTTCTTC. This chain uses TRBV14 with TRBJ2-1, with 8 nucleotides matching TRBD2. The ends lost 0 bases at V and 4 bases at J; junction bases unmatched: 5. There are 16 residues in the CDR3. The germline gives CDR1 SGHDN, CDR2 FVKESK.

The gene calls are TRBV2 and TRBJ1-2; D gene uncertain. The CDR3 extends over 12 amino acids. The V and J ends lost 6 bases and 8 bases respectively, with 13 bases between them. The germline V gene encodes CDR1 SNHLY and CDR2 FYNNEI. The CDR3 region has the DNA TGTGCCAGCAGGGTCGAGATTCACGGCTACACCTTC. It translates to CASRVEIHGYTF.

V gene TRBV2 combines with J gene TRBJ1-2; D gene unclear. In germline, CDR1 is SNHLY, CDR2 FYNNEI. With 5 bases removed from V and 0 bases from J, the gap between germline ends came to 10 bases. The CDR3 length is 14 residues. CDR3 nucleotides: TGTGCCAGCAGTCCCTGGCAGGCTAACTATGGCTACACCTTC. This gives the protein CASSPWQANYGYTF.

Concerning this clone: The sample has other DNA sequences that encode this CDR3 too. V is TRBV5-4 and J is TRBJ1-2; 7 bases fit TRBD1. This CDR3 is 15 amino acids long. Germline CDR1 is SGHNT and CDR2 is YYREEE (reference sequence). With V trimmed by 3 bases and J by 5 bases, 10 bases remained unmatched. This CDR3 is CASSWDSTGYYGYTF. CDR3 nucleotide sequence: TGTGCCAGCAGCTGGGATTCGACAGGGTATTATGGCTACACCTTC.

The CDR3 DNA reads TGTGCCAGTAGTCCGATCTGGGACAGCCGACTTGGAAACACCATATATTTT. It specifies CASSPIWDSRLGNTIYF. The chain recombines TRBV19 with TRBJ1-3; 7 bases line up with TRBD1. V lost 5 bases and J lost 3; bases outside the gene matches: 13. Germline V gene lookup returns CDR1 LNHDA and CDR2 SQIVND (reference sequence). The CDR3 extends over 17 amino acids. Drawing the rest from reference TRBV19 and TRBJ1-3, the complete variable domain is DGGITQSPKYLFRKEGQNVTLSCEQNLNHDAMYWYRQDPGQGLRLIYYSQIVNDFQKGDIAEGYSVSREKKESFPLTVTSAQKNPTAFYLCASSPIWDSRLGNTIYFGEGSWLTVV.

The chain joins TRBV2 to TRBJ2-2; D remains ambiguous. Germline assignment: CDR1 SNHLY and CDR2 FYNNEI. There are 12 residues in the CDR3. Deletions cut 5 bases from V and 4 bases from J, with 5 bases between. CDR3 residues: CASSWGTGELFF. DNA for the CDR3: TGTGCCAGCAGTTGGGGCACCGGGGAGCTGTTTTTT.

The J gene is TRBJ1-3, the V gene TRBV2; 10 nucleotides align to TRBD1. The CDR3 totals 13 residues. Per germline, CDR1 SNHLY and CDR2 FYNNEI. Unmatched junction bases numbered 2, after V lost 4 bases and J lost 8 bases. In nucleotides, the CDR3 is TGTGCCAGCAGTGGGACAGGGGGGGACACCATATATTTT. Amino acids: CASSGTGGDTIYF. Full variable domain (rest looked up from reference TRBV2 and TRBJ1-3): EPEVTQTPSHQVTQMGQEVILRCVPISNHLYFYWYRQILGQKVEFLVSFYNNEISEKSEIFDDQFSVERPDGSNFTLKIRSTKLEDSAMYFCASSGTGGDTIYFGEGSWLTVV.

This chain joins TRBV28 and TRBJ1-4; D is undetermined. Germline lookup yields CDR1 MDHEN and CDR2 SYDVKM. CDR3 size: 14 residues. V lost 8 bases and J 6 bases, leaving 16 bases between the germline ends. For the CDR3, the DNA is TGTGCCAGCGGAGAAGGGAGGCGGGATGAAAAACTGTTTTTT. It translates to CASGEGRRDEKLFF. Drawing the rest from reference TRBV28 and TRBJ1-4, the complete variable domain is DVKVTQSSRYLVKRTGEKVFLECVQDMDHENMFWYRQDPGLGLRLIYFSYDVKMKEKGDIPEGYSVSREKKERFSLILESASTNQTSMYLCASGEGRRDEKLFFGSGTQLSVL.

This clone was seen a few times. V and J are TRBV18 and TRBJ1-5, with TRBD1 matching 7 bases. This CDR3 contains 15 residues. V was clipped by 3 bases and J by 0 bases; unmatched bases: 2. Germline V gives CDR1 KGHSH, CDR2 LQKENI. DNA of the CDR3: TGTGCCAGCTCACCTGGACAGGTTAGCAATCAGCCCCAGCATTTT. Translated: CASSPGQVSNQPQHF.

The chain links TRBV6-1 to TRBJ2-3; TRBD1 might be the D (5 bases). In germline, CDR1 is MNHNS, CDR2 SASEGT. CDR3 length: 14 amino acids. V was trimmed by 4 bases and J by 2 bases, leaving 10 bases between them. Here the CDR3 DNA reads TGTGCCAGCAGTGCGGCAGGGATCACAGATACGCAGTATTTT. Its translation: CASSAAGITDTQYF.

J is TRBJ1-2 and V is TRBV5-1; no clear D gene. The ends were cut back, 3 bases at V and 8 bases at J, with 14 bases in the middle. Germline-derived CDR1 and CDR2 are SGHRS and YFSETQ. The CDR3 totals 13 residues. CDR3 DNA: TGCGCCAGCAGCTCGGAGACATTTTCGGGCTACACCTTC. Translating it yields CASSSETFSGYTF.

CDR3 region: CASSVGGSGTYEQYF. The CDR3 DNA reads as TGTGCCAGCAGCGTAGGGGGTAGCGGGACCTACGAGCAGTACTTC. The rearrangement joins TRBV9 to TRBJ2-7; 8 bases are a match to TRBD2. Germline V lookup: CDR1 SGDLS, CDR2 YYNGEE. The CDR3 sequence is 15 residues long. The J segment lost 2 bases and the V segment lost 0 bases, leaving 4 bases of the junction unmatched. The variable domain in full, with the rest retrieved from reference TRBV9 and TRBJ2-7, is DSGVTQTPKHLITATGQRVTLRCSPRSGDLSVYWYQQSLDQGLQFLIQYYNGEERAKGNILERFSAQQFPDLHSELNLSSLELGDSALYFCASSVGGSGTYEQYFGPGTRLTVT.

The chain carries TRBV2 and TRBJ2-3, with 9 bases that match TRBD1. V was clipped by 7 bases and J by 4 bases; unmatched bases: 6. Germline-derived CDR1 and CDR2 are SNHLY and FYNNEI. This CDR3 is built from 14 residues. This chain's CDR3 is CASTWDRESDTQYF. DNA of the CDR3: TGTGCCAGCACCTGGGACAGGGAATCAGATACGCAGTATTTT.

The chain has TRBV4-2 and TRBJ1-2; 7 nucleotides agree with TRBD1. There are 15 residues in the CDR3. The trim removed 0 bases at V and 1 base at J, leaving 2 bases unmatched. Per the germline V gene, CDR1 is LGHNA and CDR2 is YNFKEQ. The CDR3 DNA follows: TGTGCCAGCAGCCAAGATCCAGGGGGTAACTATGGCTACACCTTC. Translation gives CASSQDPGGNYGYTF.

V is TRBV6-1 and J is TRBJ2-5, with TRBD1 as a possible D gene (6 bases). The J call could be wrong; TRBJ2-7 is a better fit for the DNA end. The V gene's germline CDR1 is MNHNS and CDR2 SASEGT. The length of the CDR3 is 15 residues. The CDR3 DNA reads TGTGCCAGCAGTGAAGGGCCAGGGGTAACCTACGAGCAGTACTTC. Protein sequence: CASSEGPGVTYEQYF.